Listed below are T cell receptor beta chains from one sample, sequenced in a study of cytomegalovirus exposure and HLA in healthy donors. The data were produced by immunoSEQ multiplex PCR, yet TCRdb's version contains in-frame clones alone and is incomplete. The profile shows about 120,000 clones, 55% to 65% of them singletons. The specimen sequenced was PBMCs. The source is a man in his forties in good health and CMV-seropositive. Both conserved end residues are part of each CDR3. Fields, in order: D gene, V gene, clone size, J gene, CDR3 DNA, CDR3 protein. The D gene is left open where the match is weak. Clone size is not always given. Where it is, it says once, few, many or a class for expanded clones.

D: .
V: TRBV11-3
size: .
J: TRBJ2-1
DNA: TGTGCCAGCAGCTTATCCTTAGCGGTCGAGCAGTTCTTC
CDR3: CASSLSLAVEQFF

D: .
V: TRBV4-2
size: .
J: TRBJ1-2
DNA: TGTGCCAGCAGCCCCAGACAGTCCGATGGCTACACCTTC
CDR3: CASSPRQSDGYTF

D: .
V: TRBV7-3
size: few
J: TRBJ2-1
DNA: TGTGCCAGCAGCTTTTCTAGTGAGCAGTTCTTC
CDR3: CASSFSSEQFF

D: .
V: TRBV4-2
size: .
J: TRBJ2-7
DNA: TGTGCCAGCAGCCAAGAACCCGCAGCGGACTCCTACGAGCAGTACTTC
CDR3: CASSQEPAADSYEQYF

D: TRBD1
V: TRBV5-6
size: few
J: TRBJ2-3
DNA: TGTGCCAGCAGCGAGGGACAGACAGATACGCAGTATTTT
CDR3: CASSEGQTDTQYF

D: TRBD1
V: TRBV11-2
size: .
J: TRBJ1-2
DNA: TGTGCCAGCAGCGCAGCAAAACAGGGGTGGGATGGCTACACCTTC
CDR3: CASSAAKQGWDGYTF

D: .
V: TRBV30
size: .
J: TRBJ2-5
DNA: TGTGCCTGGACGGACCAAGAGACCCAGTACTTC
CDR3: CAWTDQETQYF

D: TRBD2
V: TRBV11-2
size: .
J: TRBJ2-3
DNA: TGTGCCAGCAGCTTTACACTAGCGGTTACGCAGTATTTT
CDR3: CASSFTLAVTQYF

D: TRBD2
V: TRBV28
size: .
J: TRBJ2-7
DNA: TGTGCCAGCAGTTTACGATCTAGCGGGGCGAACGAGCAGTACTTC
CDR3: CASSLRSSGANEQYF

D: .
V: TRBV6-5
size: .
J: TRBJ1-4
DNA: TGTGCCAGCAAGGAACGGGTGAATGAAAAACTGTTTTTT
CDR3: CASKERVNEKLFF

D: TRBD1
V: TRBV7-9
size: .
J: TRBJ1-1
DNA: TGTGCCAGCAGCCCTCCAACGGGACAGGGGCAAACTGAAGCTTTCTTT
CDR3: CASSPPTGQGQTEAFF

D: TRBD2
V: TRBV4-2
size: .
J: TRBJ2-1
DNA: TGTGCCAGCAGCCAGGATTTACTAGCGAGGTCCTACAATGAGCAGTTCTTC
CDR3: CASSQDLLARSYNEQFF

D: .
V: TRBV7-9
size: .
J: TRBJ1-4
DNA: TGTGCCAGCAGCCCGCAACTGGTAACTAATGAAAAACTGTTTTTT
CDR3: CASSPQLVTNEKLFF

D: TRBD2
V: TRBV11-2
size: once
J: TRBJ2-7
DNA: TGTGCCAGCAGAACTAGCGGGAGTAAAACCGAGCAGTACTTC
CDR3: CASRTSGSKTEQYF

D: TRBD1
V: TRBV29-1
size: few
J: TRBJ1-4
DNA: TGCAGCGTAATGACAGGGCCTAGTGAAAAACTGTTTTTT
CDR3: CSVMTGPSEKLFF

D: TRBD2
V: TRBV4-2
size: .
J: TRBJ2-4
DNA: TGTGCCAGCAGCCAAGGGACTAGCGGGGGGGCCACTCAGTACTTC
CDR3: CASSQGTSGGATQYF

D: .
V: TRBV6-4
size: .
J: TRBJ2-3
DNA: TGTGCCAGCAGGCGGACACTCAGCACAGATACGCAGTATTTT
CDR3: CASRRTLSTDTQYF

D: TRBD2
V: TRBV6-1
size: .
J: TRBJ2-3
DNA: TGTGCCAGCAGTGAAGGAGGAAGCGGGGCAGATACGCAGTATTTT
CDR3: CASSEGGSGADTQYF

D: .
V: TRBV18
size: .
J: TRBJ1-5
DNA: TGTGCCAGCTCACTACAGGTTCTTAGCAATCAGCCCCAGCATTTT
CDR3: CASSLQVLSNQPQHF

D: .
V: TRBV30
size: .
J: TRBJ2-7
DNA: TGTGCCTGGAGCAGGGATTCTTACGAGCAGTACTTC
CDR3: CAWSRDSYEQYF

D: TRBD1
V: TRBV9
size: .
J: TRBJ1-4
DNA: TGTGCCAGCAGCCTCCGGGACAGGGGGCTGGCTAATGAAAAACTGTTTTTT
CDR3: CASSLRDRGLANEKLFF

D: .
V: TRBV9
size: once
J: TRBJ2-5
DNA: TGTGCCAGCAGCGTAGATGGACTAACAGGAGAGACCCAGTACTTC
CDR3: CASSVDGLTGETQYF

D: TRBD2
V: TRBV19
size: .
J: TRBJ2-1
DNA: TGTGCCAGTATCCCGACCGGACTAGCGGGATACAATGAGCAGTTCTTC
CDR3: CASIPTGLAGYNEQFF

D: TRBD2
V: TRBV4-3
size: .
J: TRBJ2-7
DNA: TGCGCCAGCAGCCAAGCAAACGGGAGGGGTTACGAGCAGTACTTC
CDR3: CASSQANGRGYEQYF

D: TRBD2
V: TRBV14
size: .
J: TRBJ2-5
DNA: TGTGCCAGCAGCCGGGGGGGTGGGGAGACCCAGTACTTC
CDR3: CASSRGGGETQYF

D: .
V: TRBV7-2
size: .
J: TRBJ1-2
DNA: TGTGCCAGCAGTATATCCGACACCAACTATGGCTACACCTTC
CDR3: CASSISDTNYGYTF

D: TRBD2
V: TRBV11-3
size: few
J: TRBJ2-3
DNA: TGTGCCAGCAGCTTAGGGCTAGCGGGGGGATCCGCAGATACGCAGTATTTT
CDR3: CASSLGLAGGSADTQYF

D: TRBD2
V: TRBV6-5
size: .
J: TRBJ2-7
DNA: TGTGCCAGCAGTCGCCAGGTAGCGGGAGCCTACGAGCAGTACTTC
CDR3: CASSRQVAGAYEQYF

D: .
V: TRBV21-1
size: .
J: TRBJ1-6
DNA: TGTGCCAGCAGCGAGGACCGGGACACCCATAATTCACCCCTCCACTTT
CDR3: CASSEDRDTHNSPLHF

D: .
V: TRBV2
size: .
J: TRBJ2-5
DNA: TGTGCCAGCAGAGACACCCAAGAGACCCAGTACTTC
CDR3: CASRDTQETQYF

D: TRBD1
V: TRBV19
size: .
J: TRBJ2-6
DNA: TGTGCCAGTAGTGCCCTAACAGGGGGAAGCTCTGGGGCCAACGTCCTGACTTTC
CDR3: CASSALTGGSSGANVLTF

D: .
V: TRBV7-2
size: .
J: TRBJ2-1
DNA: TGTGCCAGCAGCCCCTATGATGAGCAGTTCTTC
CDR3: CASSPYDEQFF

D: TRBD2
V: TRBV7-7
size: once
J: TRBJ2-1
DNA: TGTGCCAGCAGCGCCGGGGGGGCGTTAAAACCCTACAATGAGCAGTTCTTC
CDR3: CASSAGGALKPYNEQFF

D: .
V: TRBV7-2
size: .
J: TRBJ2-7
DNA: TGTGCCAGCAGCTTATCAGGGGAGTCCTACGAGCAGTACTTC
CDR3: CASSLSGESYEQYF

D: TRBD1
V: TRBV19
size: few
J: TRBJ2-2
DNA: TGTGCCAGTAGTATAGTAGGAGCCGGGACAGGGACCGGGGAGCTGTTTTTT
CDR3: CASSIVGAGTGTGELFF

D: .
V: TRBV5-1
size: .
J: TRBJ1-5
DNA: TGCGCCAGCAGCTTAGAGCCTAGGGGCTTGAATTATCAGCCCCAGCATTTT
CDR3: CASSLEPRGLNYQPQHF

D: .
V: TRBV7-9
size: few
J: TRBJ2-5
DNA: TGTGCCAGTAACAGGGAATTTGAGACCCAGTACTTC
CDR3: CASNREFETQYF

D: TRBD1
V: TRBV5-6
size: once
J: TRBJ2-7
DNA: TGTGCCAGCATCCCTTATGGGGACAGGGACTCCTACGAGCAGTACTTC
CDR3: CASIPYGDRDSYEQYF